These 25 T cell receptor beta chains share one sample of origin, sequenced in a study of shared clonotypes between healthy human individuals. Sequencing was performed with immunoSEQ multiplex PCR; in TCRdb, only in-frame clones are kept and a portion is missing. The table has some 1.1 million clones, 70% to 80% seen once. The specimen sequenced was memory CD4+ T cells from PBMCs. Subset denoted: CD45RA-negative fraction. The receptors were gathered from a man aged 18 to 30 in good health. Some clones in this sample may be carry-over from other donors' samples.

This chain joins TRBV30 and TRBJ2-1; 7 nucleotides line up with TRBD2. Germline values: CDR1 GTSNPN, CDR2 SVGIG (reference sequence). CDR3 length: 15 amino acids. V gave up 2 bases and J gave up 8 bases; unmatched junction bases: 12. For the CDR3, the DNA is TGTGCCTGGAGTCCGGGTAGCGGGCCTGCGGATGAGCAGTTCTTC. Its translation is CAWSPGSGPADEQFF. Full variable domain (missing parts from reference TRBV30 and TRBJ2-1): SQTIHQWPATLVQPVGSPLSLECTVEGTSNPNLYWYRQAAGRGLQLLFYSVGIGQISSEVPQNLSASRPQDRQFILSSKKLLLSDSGFYLCAWSPGSGPADEQFFGPGTRLTVL.

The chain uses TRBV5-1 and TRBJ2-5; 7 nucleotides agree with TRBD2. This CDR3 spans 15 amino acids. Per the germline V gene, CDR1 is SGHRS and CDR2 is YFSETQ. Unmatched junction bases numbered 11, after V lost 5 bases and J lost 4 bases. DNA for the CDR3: TGCGCCAGCAGAGAGACTAGCCTACGTACAGAGACCCAGTACTTC. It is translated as CASRETSLRTETQYF.

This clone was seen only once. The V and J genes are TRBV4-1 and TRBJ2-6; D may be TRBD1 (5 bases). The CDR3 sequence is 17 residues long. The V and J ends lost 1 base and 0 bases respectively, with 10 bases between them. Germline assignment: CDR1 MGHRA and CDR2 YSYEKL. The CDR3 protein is CASSQGRQFSGANVLTF. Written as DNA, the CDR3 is TGCGCCAGCAGCCAAGGTCGACAGTTCTCTGGGGCCAACGTCCTGACTTTC.

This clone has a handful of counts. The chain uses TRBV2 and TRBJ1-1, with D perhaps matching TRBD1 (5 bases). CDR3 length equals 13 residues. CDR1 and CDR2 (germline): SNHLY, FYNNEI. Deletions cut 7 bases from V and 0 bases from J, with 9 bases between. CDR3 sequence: CASKRGLNTEAFF. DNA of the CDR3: TGTGCCAGCAAGAGGGGCCTGAACACTGAAGCTTTCTTT.

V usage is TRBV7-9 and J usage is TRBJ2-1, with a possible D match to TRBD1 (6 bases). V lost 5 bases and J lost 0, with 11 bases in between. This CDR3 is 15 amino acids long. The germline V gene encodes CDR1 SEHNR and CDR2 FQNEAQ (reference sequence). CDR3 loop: CASSQGPSSYNEQFF. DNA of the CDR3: TGTGCCAGCAGCCAGGGGCCTAGCTCCTACAATGAGCAGTTCTTC.

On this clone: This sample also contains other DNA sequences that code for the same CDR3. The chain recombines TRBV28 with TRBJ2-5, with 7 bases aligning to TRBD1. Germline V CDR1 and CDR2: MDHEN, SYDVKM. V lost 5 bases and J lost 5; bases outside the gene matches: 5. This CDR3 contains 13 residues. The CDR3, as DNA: TGTGCCAGCAGTCTAGGGGGCCGGGAGACCCAGTACTTC. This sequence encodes CASSLGGRETQYF.

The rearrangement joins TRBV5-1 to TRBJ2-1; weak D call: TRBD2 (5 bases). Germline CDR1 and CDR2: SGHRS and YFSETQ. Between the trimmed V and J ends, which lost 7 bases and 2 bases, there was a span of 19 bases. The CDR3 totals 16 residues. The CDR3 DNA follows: TGCGCCAGCGCTGAACCCGGAGGAACCCCCTACAATGAGCAGTTCTTC. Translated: CASAEPGGTPYNEQFF.

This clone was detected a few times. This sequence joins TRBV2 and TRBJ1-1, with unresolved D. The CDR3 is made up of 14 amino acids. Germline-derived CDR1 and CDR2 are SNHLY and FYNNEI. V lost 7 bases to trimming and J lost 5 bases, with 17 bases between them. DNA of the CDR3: TGTGCCAGCATGTCTGTGATGGGAGGGACTGAAGCTTTCTTT. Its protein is CASMSVMGGTEAFF. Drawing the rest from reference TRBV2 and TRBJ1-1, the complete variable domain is EPEVTQTPSHQVTQMGQEVILRCVPISNHLYFYWYRQILGQKVEFLVSFYNNEISEKSEIFDDQFSVERPDGSNFTLKIRSTKLEDSAMYFCASMSVMGGTEAFFGQGTRLTVV.

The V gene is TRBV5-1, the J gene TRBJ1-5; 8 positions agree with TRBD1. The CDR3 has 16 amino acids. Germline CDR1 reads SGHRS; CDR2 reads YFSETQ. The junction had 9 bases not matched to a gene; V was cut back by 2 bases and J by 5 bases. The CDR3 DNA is TGCGCCAGCAGCTTTACAGGGGGAGGTGAGGATCAGCCCCAGCATTTT. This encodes CASSFTGGGEDQPQHF.

This chain's CDR3 is CAISAGDQPQHF. The CDR3 nucleotides read TGTGCCATCAGTGCAGGTGATCAGCCCCAGCATTTT. The chain recombines TRBV10-3 with TRBJ1-5; no firm D call. V lost 4 bases and J lost 5, with 6 bases in between. The CDR3 spans 12 residues. From germline, CDR1 is ENHRY and CDR2 SYGVKD.

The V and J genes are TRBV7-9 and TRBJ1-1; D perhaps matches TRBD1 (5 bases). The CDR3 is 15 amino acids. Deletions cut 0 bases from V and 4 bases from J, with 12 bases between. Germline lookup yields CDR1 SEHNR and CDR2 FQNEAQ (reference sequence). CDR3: CASSLASGGITEAFF. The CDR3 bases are TGTGCCAGCAGCTTAGCGTCGGGGGGGATCACTGAAGCTTTCTTT.

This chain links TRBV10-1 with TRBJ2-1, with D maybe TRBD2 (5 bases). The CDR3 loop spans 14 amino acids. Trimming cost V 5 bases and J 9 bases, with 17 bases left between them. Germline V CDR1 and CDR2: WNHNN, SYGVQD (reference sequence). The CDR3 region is CASSPGPGSGEQFF. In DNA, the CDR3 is TGCGCCAGCAGTCCCGGACCGGGGAGCGGTGAGCAGTTCTTC.

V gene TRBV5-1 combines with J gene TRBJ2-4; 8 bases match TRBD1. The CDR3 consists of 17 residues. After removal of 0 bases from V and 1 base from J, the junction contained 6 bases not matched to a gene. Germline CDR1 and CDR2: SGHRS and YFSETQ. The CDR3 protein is CASSLGQGARAKNIQYF. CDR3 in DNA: TGCGCCAGCAGCTTGGGTCAGGGGGCAAGGGCCAAAAACATTCAGTACTTC.

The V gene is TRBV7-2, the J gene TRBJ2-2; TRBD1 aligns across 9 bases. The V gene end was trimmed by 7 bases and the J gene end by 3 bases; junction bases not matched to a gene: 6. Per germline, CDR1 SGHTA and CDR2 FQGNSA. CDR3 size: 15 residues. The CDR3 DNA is TGTGCCAGCAACCCACAGGGGGCGGACACCGGGGAGCTGTTTTTT. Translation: CASNPQGADTGELFF.

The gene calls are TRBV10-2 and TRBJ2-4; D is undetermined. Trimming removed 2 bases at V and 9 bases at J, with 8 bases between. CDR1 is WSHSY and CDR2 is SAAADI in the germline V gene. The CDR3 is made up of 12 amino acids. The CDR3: CASSENLGIQYF. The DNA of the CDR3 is TGCGCCAGCAGTGAGAATTTGGGCATTCAGTACTTC.

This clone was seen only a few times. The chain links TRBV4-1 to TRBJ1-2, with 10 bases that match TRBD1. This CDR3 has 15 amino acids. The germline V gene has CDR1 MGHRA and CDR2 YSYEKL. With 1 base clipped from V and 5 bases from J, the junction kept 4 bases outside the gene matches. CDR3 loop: CASSQGDRGTYGYTF. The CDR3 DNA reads TGCGCCAGCAGCCAAGGGGACAGGGGAACATATGGCTACACCTTC.

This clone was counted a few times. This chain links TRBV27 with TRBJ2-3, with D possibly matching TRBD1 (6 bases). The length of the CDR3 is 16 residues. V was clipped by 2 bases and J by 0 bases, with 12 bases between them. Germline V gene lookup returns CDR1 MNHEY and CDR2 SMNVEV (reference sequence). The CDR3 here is CASSLDRTPSTDTQYF. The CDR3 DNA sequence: TGTGCCAGCAGTTTAGACAGGACCCCTAGCACAGATACGCAGTATTTT.

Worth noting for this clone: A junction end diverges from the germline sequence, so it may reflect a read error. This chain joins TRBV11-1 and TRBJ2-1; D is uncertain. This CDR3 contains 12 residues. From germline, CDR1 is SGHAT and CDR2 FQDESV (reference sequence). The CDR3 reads CASSPSHNEQFF. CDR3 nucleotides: TGTGCCAGCAGTCCCTCCCACAATGAGCAGTTCTTC.

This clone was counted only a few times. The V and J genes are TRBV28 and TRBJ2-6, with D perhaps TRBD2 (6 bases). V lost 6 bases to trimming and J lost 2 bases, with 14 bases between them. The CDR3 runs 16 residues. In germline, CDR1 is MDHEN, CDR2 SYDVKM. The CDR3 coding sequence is TGTGCCAGCAGATTTCAGGAGGGAGCTGGGGCCAACGTCCTGACTTTC. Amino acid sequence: CASRFQEGAGANVLTF.

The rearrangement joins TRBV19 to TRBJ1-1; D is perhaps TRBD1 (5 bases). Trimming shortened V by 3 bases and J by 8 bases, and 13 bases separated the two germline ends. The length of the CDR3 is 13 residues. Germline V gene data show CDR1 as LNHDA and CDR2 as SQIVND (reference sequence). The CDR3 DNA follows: TGTGCCAGTAGTATGATAAGTAGGGGCGAAGCTTTCTTT. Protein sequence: CASSMISRGEAFF.

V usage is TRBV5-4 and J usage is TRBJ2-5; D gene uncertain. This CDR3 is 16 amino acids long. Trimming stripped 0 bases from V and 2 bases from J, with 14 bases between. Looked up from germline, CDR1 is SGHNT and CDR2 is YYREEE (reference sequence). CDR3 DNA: TGTGCCAGCAGCTTGGAGGCAGCGATTTCTCAAGAGACCCAGTACTTC. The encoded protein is CASSLEAAISQETQYF. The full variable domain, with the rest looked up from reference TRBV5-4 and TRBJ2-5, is ETGVTQSPTHLIKTRGQQVTLRCSSQSGHNTVSWYQQALGQGPQFIFQYYREEENGRGNFPPRFSGLQFPNYSSELNVNALELDDSALYLCASSLEAAISQETQYFGPGTRLLVL.

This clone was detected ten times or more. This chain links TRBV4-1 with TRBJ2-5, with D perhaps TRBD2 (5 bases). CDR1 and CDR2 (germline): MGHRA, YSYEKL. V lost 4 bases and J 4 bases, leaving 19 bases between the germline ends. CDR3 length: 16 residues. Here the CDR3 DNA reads TGCGCCAGCAGCCCCGGGAATGGCAGGCCGTCAGAGACCCAGTACTTC. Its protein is CASSPGNGRPSETQYF.

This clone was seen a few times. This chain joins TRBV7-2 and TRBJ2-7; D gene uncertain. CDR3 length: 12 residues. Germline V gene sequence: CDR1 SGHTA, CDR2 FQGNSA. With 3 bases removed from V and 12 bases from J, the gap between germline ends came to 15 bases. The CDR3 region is CASSFQTGGPYF. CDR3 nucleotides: TGTGCCAGCAGCTTCCAAACTGGTGGACCGTACTTC.

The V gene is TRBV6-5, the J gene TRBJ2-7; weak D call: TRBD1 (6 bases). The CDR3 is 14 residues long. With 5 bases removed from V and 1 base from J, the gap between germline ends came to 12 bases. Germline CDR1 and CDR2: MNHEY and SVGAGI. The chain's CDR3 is CASSPGQRSYEQYF. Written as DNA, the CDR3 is TGTGCCAGCAGTCCCGGACAGAGATCCTACGAGCAGTACTTC.

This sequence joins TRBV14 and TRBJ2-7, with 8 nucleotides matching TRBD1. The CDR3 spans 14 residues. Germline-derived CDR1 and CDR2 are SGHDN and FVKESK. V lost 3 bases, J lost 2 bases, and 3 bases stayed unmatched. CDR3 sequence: CASSHRQGTYEQYF. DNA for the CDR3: TGTGCCAGCAGCCATCGACAGGGGACCTACGAGCAGTACTTC.